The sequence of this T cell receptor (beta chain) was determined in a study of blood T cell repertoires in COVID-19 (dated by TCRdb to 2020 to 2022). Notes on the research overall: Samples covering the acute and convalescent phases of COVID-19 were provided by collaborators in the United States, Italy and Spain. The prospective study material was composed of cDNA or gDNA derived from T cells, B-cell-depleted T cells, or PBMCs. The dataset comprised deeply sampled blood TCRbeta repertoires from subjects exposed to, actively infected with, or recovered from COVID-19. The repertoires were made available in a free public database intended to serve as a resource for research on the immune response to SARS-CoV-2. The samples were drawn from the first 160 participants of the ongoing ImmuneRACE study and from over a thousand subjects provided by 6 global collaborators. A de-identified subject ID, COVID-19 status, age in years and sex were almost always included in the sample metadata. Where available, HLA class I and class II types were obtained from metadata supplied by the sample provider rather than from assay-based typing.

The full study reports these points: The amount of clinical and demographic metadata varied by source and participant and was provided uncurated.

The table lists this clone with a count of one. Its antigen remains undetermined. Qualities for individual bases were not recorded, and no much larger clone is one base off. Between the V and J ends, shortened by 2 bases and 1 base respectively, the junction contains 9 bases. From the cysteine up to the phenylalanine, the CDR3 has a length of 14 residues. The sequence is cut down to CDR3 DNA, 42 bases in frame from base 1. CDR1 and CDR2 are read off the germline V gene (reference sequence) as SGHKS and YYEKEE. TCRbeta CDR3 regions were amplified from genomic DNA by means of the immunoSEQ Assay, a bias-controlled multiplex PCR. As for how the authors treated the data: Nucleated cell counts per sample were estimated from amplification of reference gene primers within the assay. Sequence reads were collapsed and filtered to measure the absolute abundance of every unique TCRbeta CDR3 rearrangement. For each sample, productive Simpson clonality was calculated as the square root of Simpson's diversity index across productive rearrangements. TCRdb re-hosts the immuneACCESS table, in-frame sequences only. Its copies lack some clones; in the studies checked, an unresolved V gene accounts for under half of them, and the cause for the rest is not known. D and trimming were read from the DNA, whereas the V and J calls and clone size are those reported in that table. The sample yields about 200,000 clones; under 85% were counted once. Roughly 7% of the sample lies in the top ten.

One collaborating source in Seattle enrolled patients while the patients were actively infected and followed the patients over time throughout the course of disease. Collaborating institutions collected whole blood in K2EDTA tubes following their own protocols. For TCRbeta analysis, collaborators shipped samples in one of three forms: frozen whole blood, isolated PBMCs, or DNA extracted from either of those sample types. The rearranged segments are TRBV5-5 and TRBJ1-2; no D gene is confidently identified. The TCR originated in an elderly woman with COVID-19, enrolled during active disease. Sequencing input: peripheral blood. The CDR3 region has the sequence CASSFVADNYGYTF. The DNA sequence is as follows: TGTGCCAGCAGCTTTGTGGCAGATAACTATGGCTACACCTTC.